The clone carrying this TCR beta chain has just one count. Its antigen is not identified. Sequencing was performed with immunoSEQ multiplex PCR; in TCRdb, only in-frame clones are kept and a portion is missing. Among approximately 120,000 clones listed, roughly nine tenths were seen once. This entry comes from a study of T cell responses to AZD1222 COVID-19 vaccine. Whole-study context: Researchers grouped second doses given at about 4 or about 12 weeks into one pool.

Points from the study as a whole: Donor demographics were predominantly white British with a female majority; clonal diversity may be underestimated.

Trimming cost V 2 bases and J 4 bases, with 7 bases left between them. This CDR3 contains 13 residues. Looked up from germline, CDR1 is LNHDA and CDR2 is SQIVND (reference sequence). The rearrangement links TRBV19 to TRBJ2-3; D ambiguous. The TCR sequence derives from an adult in good health. The source material was peripheral blood, sampled on day 0 of AZD1222 vaccination. The CDR3 DNA sequence: TGTGCCAGTAGTATACAAGAGGCAGATACGCAGTATTTT. Amino acids: CASSIQEADTQYF.